This TCR beta chain emerged from a study of OX40 agonist ivuxolimab in advanced cancers. The overall study: As their treatment, patients were administered ivuxolimab, an agonistic anti-OX40 (CD134) antibody.

Turning to this clone: Antigen: not known.

Findings and limits, study-wide: The average count of expanded clones was higher among CD8+ T cells than among CD4+. Low normalized T-cell clonal expansion was additionally recorded for some nonresponders. CD4+ and CD8+ blood T cells expanded clonally by week 6 at 0.1 to 3.0 mg/kg.

The CDR3 runs to 16 residues. The V segment lost 3 bases and the J segment 5 bases; nucleotides outside the gene matches: 8. Germline CDR1 is MNHEY and CDR2 is SMNVEV (reference sequence). Sequenced by immunoSEQ multiplex PCR; TCRdb stores in-frame clones only, minus some. The data contain approximately 10,000 clones, less than 90% of them singletons. The receptor was derived from an adult with an advanced solid tumor such as melanoma, head and neck, liver or kidney cancer. The V call is TRBV27, the J call TRBJ2-2, with 8 bases that match TRBD2. Specimen: CD4+ or CD8+ T cells sorted from blood, collected in a trial of the OX40 agonist ivuxolimab. The CDR3 sequence is CASSLVGGGWTGELFF. DNA of the CDR3: TGTGCCAGCAGTTTGGTAGGCGGGGGGTGGACCGGGGAGCTGTTTTTT.